This TCR beta chain came from a study of CD8 T cells in ankylosing spondylitis. Whole-study results and caveats: It appeared that ankylosing spondylitis blood was characterized by a TCR beta motif of seven or eight highly homologous variants.

Points on this clonotype: What it binds is unknown.

The CDR3 runs to 19 residues. Germline V gene lookup returns CDR1 SGHAT and CDR2 FQNNGV. With 3 bases removed from V and 4 bases from J, the gap between germline ends came to 25 bases. One entry per CDR3 protein results from TCRdb running MiXCR on the 5' RACE reads. Here the sample spans some 200,000 distinct CDR3 sequences, 7.3% being singletons. Sequencing was carried out using blood, either unsorted or a sorted T cell fraction (not recorded which). The genes are TRBV11-2 and TRBJ2-1; either TRBD1 or TRBD2 may supply D (5 bases each). This TCR came from a male donor with ankylosing spondylitis. This CDR3 reads CASSLVPGPQSTLYNEQFF. In DNA form, the CDR3 reads TGTGCCAGCAGCTTGGTTCCGGGGCCCCAATCAACCCTATACAATGAGCAGTTCTTC.